This record covers a single TCR beta chain. Antigen specificity is unknown. The data were obtained in a study of T cell responses to AZD1222 COVID-19 vaccine. Study results and caveats: Nearly half of spike-specific TCRs reportedly go after variant regions that carry no mutations.

Assay used: immunoSEQ multiplex PCR; TCRdb lists only in-frame clones, some missing. The table includes over 60,000 clones, about 88% detected once. V was shortened by 0 bases and J by 4 bases, with 8 bases between the two germline ends. The CDR3 consists of 14 residues. Germline assignment: CDR1 SGDLS and CDR2 YYNGEE. The chain carries TRBV9 and TRBJ2-1; the D is unclear. The TCR was taken from an adult who received the MenACWY meningococcal vaccine as a control. The input for sequencing was peripheral blood, taken 28 days after the second dose of the MenACWY control vaccine. The CDR3 loop is CASSVATPYNEQFF. The CDR3 DNA reads TGTGCCAGCAGCGTAGCTACGCCTTACAATGAGCAGTTCTTC.